Following are 31 T cell receptor beta chains from one sample sequenced in a study of cytomegalovirus exposure and HLA in healthy donors. Use of 60 Vbeta and 13 Jbeta primers characterized the PCR. Repertoires were generated with immunoSEQ multiplex PCR, while TCRdb's copy carries only in-frame clones and drops some. The profile shows roughly 150,000 clones, about four fifths of them singletons. Sequenced sample: PBMCs. Receptors were obtained from a male donor in good health and CMV-seronegative.

The chain joins TRBV5-1 to TRBJ2-5; TRBD1 matches 9 bases. Judging by the DNA end, TRBJ2-7 fits better; the J call may be wrong. CDR3 size: 16 residues. Germline CDR1 reads SGHRS; CDR2 reads YFSETQ. The CDR3 is CASSLSQNRGRYEQYF. The CDR3 DNA reads as TGCGCCAGCAGCTTGTCCCAAAACAGGGGGCGGTACGAGCAGTACTTC.

The V and J genes are TRBV7-2 and TRBJ1-2; D remains unclear. The CDR3 covers 14 residues. The V gene lost 1 base and the J gene lost 8 bases, with 14 bases spanning the gap. Germline V gene sequence: CDR1 SGHTA, CDR2 FQGNSA. The CDR3 DNA follows: TGTGCCAGCAGCTTAGATGGAGGGTCGGGGGGCTACACCTTC. Its protein product is CASSLDGGSGGYTF.

This clone appeared a single time. The V and J genes are TRBV7-9 and TRBJ2-2; TRBD1 matches at 11 bases. CDR3 size: 15 residues. V lost 5 bases to trimming and J lost 6 bases; unmatched junction nucleotides: 5. Germline V CDR1 and CDR2: SEHNR, FQNEAQ (reference sequence). CDR3 protein: CASSPRTGGPGELFF. The DNA of the CDR3 is TGTGCCAGCAGCCCCCGGACAGGGGGCCCCGGGGAGCTGTTTTTT.

V usage is TRBV9 and J usage is TRBJ1-3, with D maybe TRBD1 (6 bases). Germline V CDR1 and CDR2: SGDLS, YYNGEE. V shed 2 bases and J shed 0 bases, with 9 bases lying between them. The CDR3 sequence is 15 residues long. DNA for the CDR3: TGTGCCAGCAGCGTCCTACAGGGCTCTGGAAACACCATATATTTT. As protein: CASSVLQGSGNTIYF.

The chain links TRBV11-2 to TRBJ1-2, with D maybe TRBD1 (5 bases). Deletions cut 4 bases from V and 2 bases from J, with 14 bases between. CDR1 is SGHAT and CDR2 is FQNNGV in the germline V gene. The CDR3 extends over 15 amino acids. CDR3 nucleotides: TGTGCCAGCAGCTCGGCCCAGGAGGGGAACTATGGCTACACCTTC. Its protein is CASSSAQEGNYGYTF.

Details on this clone: This sample also contains other DNA sequences that code for the same CDR3. The V gene is TRBV2, the J gene TRBJ2-2; 7 positions match TRBD1. CDR1 is SNHLY, CDR2 FYNNEI, per germline. V lost 4 bases and J lost 5; bases outside the gene matches: 4. The CDR3 sequence is 14 residues long. This CDR3 reads CASSGQGGTGELFF. CDR3 DNA sequence: TGTGCCAGCAGTGGACAGGGTGGGACCGGGGAGCTGTTTTTT.

The V and J genes are TRBV6-1 and TRBJ2-6; D is ambiguous. Looked up from germline, CDR1 is MNHNS and CDR2 is SASEGT. The ends were cut back, 0 bases at V and 0 bases at J, with 3 bases in the middle. This CDR3 spans 15 amino acids. The CDR3 nucleotides read TGTGCCAGCAGTGAAGCTCACTCTGGGGCCAACGTCCTGACTTTC. It encodes CASSEAHSGANVLTF.

The rearrangement uses TRBV7-2 and TRBJ2-7; 9 nucleotides line up with TRBD1. This CDR3 region has 16 residues. Germline lookup yields CDR1 SGHTA and CDR2 FQGNSA. J lost 2 bases, V lost 5 bases, and 10 bases had no gene match. The CDR3 protein is CASSITGTGLPYEQYF. The CDR3 region has the DNA TGTGCCAGCAGCATTACTGGGACAGGGCTCCCCTACGAGCAGTACTTC.

The chain uses TRBV30 and TRBJ1-1; 7 nucleotides align to TRBD1. Germline lookup yields CDR1 GTSNPN and CDR2 SVGIG (reference sequence). This CDR3 has 15 residues. The V and J ends lost 5 bases and 4 bases, in that order; junction bases with no gene match: 13. The CDR3 sequence is CAWGEGSTGVTEAFF. The CDR3 DNA follows: TGTGCCTGGGGAGAGGGGTCCACAGGGGTCACTGAAGCTTTCTTT.

The chain combines TRBV28 with TRBJ1-1; D possibly corresponds to TRBD1 (5 bases). V was trimmed by 5 bases and J by 3 bases, leaving 22 bases between them. Germline CDR1 and CDR2: MDHEN and SYDVKM. This CDR3 has 17 residues. DNA of the CDR3: TGTGCCAGCAGTCGCAAAATCCAGGGAAAACGGGACACTGAAGCTTTCTTT. This sequence encodes CASSRKIQGKRDTEAFF.

The J gene is TRBJ2-7, the V gene TRBV28; no firm D call. The CDR3 length is 13 residues. Germline CDR1 reads MDHEN; CDR2 reads SYDVKM. The V end lost 3 bases, the J end lost 3 bases, and 9 bases lay between the germline ends. The CDR3: CASSLSGFYEQYF. The CDR3 DNA is TGTGCCAGCAGTTTGTCCGGGTTCTACGAGCAGTACTTC.

The V call is TRBV6-5, the J call TRBJ2-5, with 11 nucleotides matching TRBD1. The CDR3 totals 15 residues. Trimming cost V 2 bases and J 5 bases; bases outside gene matches: 4. CDR1 is MNHEY and CDR2 is SVGAGI in the germline V gene. CDR3 sequence reads: CASSYGQGARETQYF. DNA of the CDR3: TGTGCCAGCAGTTACGGACAGGGGGCCCGGGAGACCCAGTACTTC.

The rearrangement uses TRBV6-5 and TRBJ2-2; unclear D gene. V lost 9 bases to trimming and J lost 6 bases, with 14 bases between them. Germline V gene data show CDR1 as MNHEY and CDR2 as SVGAGI. This CDR3 has 13 amino acids. The CDR3 nucleotides read TGTGCCAGTGCGCCGTTCATACCCGGGGAGCTGTTTTTT. Translated, it gives CASAPFIPGELFF.

V usage is TRBV4-1 and J usage is TRBJ2-2, with D unclear. The CDR3 spans 14 residues. CDR1 MGHRA and CDR2 YSYEKL come from the germline V gene. V was pared by 1 base and J by 5 bases, with 8 bases between. DNA for the CDR3: TGCGCCAGCAGCCAAGCGCAACAGACCGGGGAGCTGTTTTTT. It is translated as CASSQAQQTGELFF.

This rearrangement joins TRBV4-2 to TRBJ2-5, with unresolved D. The germline V gene has CDR1 LGHNA and CDR2 YNFKEQ. CDR3 size: 13 residues. V was pared by 1 base and J by 3 bases, with 6 bases between. CDR3 loop: CASSQGSEETQYF. CDR3 bases: TGTGCCAGCAGCCAAGGGTCAGAAGAGACCCAGTACTTC.

The chain combines TRBV7-9 with TRBJ2-3; possibly TRBD2 for D (6 bases). Looked up from germline, CDR1 is SEHNR and CDR2 is FQNEAQ (reference sequence). Between the trimmed V and J ends, which lost 3 bases and 3 bases, there was a span of 19 bases. The CDR3 runs to 17 residues. The CDR3 here is CASSFPYTGGSTDTQYF. Written as DNA, the CDR3 is TGTGCCAGCAGCTTTCCCTACACCGGGGGTAGTACAGATACGCAGTATTTT.

This chain joins TRBV2 and TRBJ1-1; 8 bases are shared with TRBD1. Germline assignment: CDR1 SNHLY and CDR2 FYNNEI. V was clipped by 4 bases and J by 4 bases; unmatched bases: 8. The CDR3 is 15 residues long. CDR3 coding DNA: TGTGCCAGCAGTGGGGGCAGGGGGCGATCCACTGAAGCTTTCTTT. Its translation: CASSGGRGRSTEAFF.

The chain couples TRBV5-4 to TRBJ2-3; TRBD2 is a possible D gene (5 bases). Germline V gene lookup returns CDR1 SGHNT and CDR2 YYREEE (reference sequence). V lost 2 bases and J 0 bases, leaving 10 bases between the germline ends. CDR3 length equals 15 residues. The CDR3 DNA reads TGTGCCAGCAGCTTTAGCGCGGGTAGCACAGATACGCAGTATTTT. Translating it yields CASSFSAGSTDTQYF.

CDR3 sequence (DNA): TGTGCCAGTAGTCCGGGGAGACAGGGGACTGAAAAACTGTTTTTT. Protein: CASSPGRQGTEKLFF. This chain links TRBV19 with TRBJ1-4, with TRBD1 identical over 8 bases. This CDR3 contains 15 residues. The junction had 9 bases not matched to a gene; V was cut back by 5 bases and J by 7 bases. The germline V gene encodes CDR1 LNHDA and CDR2 SQIVND (reference sequence).

The chain recombines TRBV30 with TRBJ1-2, with 10 bases fitting TRBD1. Per germline, CDR1 GTSNPN and CDR2 SVGIG (reference sequence). The CDR3 covers 15 residues. The V and J ends lost 0 bases and 3 bases, in that order; junction bases with no gene match: 4. Here the CDR3 reads CAWSVPTGGYYGYTF. In DNA form, the CDR3 reads TGTGCCTGGAGTGTACCGACAGGGGGCTACTATGGCTACACCTTC.

The DNA of the CDR3 is TGCGCCAGCAGCTCCGGGACAGGGGGCCTTGCCTCCTACGAGCAGTACTTC. Its translation is CASSSGTGGLASYEQYF. The chain is built from TRBV5-1 and TRBJ2-5; TRBD1 matches 12 bases. The J call may not be correct, given that the DNA end is closer to TRBJ2-7. The V gene's germline CDR1 is SGHRS and CDR2 YFSETQ. This CDR3 has 17 amino acids.

The V call is TRBV28, the J call TRBJ1-2, with 8 positions matching TRBD1. Germline trimming cut 3 bases from V and 3 bases from J; bases unmatched to any gene: 3. The CDR3 is made up of 14 amino acids. CDR1 is MDHEN and CDR2 is SYDVKM in the germline V gene. The CDR3 region is CASSLAQGDYGYTF. DNA of the CDR3: TGTGCCAGCAGTTTGGCACAGGGGGACTATGGCTACACCTTC.

V usage is TRBV7-9 and J usage is TRBJ1-2; 8 bases are shared with TRBD1. V dropped 5 bases and J dropped 4; count of bases not matched to a gene: 6. The CDR3 is 14 residues long. Germline V gene lookup returns CDR1 SEHNR and CDR2 FQNEAQ (reference sequence). The CDR3 here is CASSPQGGFYGYTF. The DNA of the CDR3 is TGTGCCAGCAGCCCACAGGGGGGATTCTATGGCTACACCTTC.

V usage is TRBV9 and J usage is TRBJ1-4; D remains ambiguous. Looked up from germline, CDR1 is SGDLS and CDR2 is YYNGEE. The CDR3 spans 15 residues. V dropped 0 bases and J dropped 2 bases, with 8 bases sitting between them. CDR3 in DNA: TGTGCCAGCAGCGTAGGGGCTGGGACTAATGAAAAACTGTTTTTT. It is translated as CASSVGAGTNEKLFF.

This chain links TRBV18 with TRBJ2-7; 9 bases map to TRBD2. CDR3 size: 17 residues. CDR1 is KGHSH, CDR2 LQKENI, per germline. V was clipped by 8 bases and J by 0 bases; unmatched bases: 14. For the CDR3, the DNA is TGTGCCAGCGCATTGTTGGACCGACTAGCGGCCTCCTACGAGCAGTACTTC. This encodes CASALLDRLAASYEQYF.

In its sample, this clone was seen once. The rearrangement links TRBV4-3 to TRBJ2-7, with 10 bases matching TRBD2. Germline V gene data show CDR1 as LGHNA and CDR2 as YSLEER. V dropped 1 base and J dropped 3; count of bases not matched to a gene: 3. The CDR3 spans 15 residues. The CDR3 loop reads CASSQVLAGDYEQYF. The DNA for the CDR3 is TGCGCCAGCAGCCAAGTCCTAGCGGGGGACTACGAGCAGTACTTC.

V gene TRBV27 combines with J gene TRBJ2-2; TRBD2 aligns across 7 bases. The CDR3 has 18 amino acids. Trimming removed 5 bases from V and 7 bases from J; junction bases left unmatched: 19. Per the germline V gene, CDR1 is MNHEY and CDR2 is SMNVEV (reference sequence). The CDR3 loop reads CASSPRLATAGTDGELFF. In nucleotides, the CDR3 is TGTGCCAGCAGTCCCAGACTAGCCACTGCCGGCACAGACGGGGAGCTGTTTTTT.

The genes are TRBV30 and TRBJ2-1; 9 bases line up with TRBD2. Germline V gene data show CDR1 as GTSNPN and CDR2 as SVGIG (reference sequence). The V segment lost 4 bases and the J segment 8 bases; nucleotides outside the gene matches: 6. This CDR3 region has 13 residues. The DNA for the CDR3 is TGTGCCTGGATGGCGGGGGGGTTTGATGAGCAGTTCTTC. This encodes CAWMAGGFDEQFF.

The rearrangement uses TRBV5-4 and TRBJ2-5, with 9 positions matching TRBD2. This CDR3 is 19 amino acids long. The germline V gene has CDR1 SGHNT and CDR2 YYREEE (reference sequence). V dropped 4 bases and J dropped 0; count of bases not matched to a gene: 16. The CDR3 sequence: CASSHFGASGGWYQETQYF. CDR3 DNA: TGTGCCAGCAGCCATTTCGGAGCAAGCGGGGGGTGGTACCAAGAGACCCAGTACTTC.

The rearrangement links TRBV19 to TRBJ1-1; D may be TRBD1 (5 bases). V dropped 3 bases and J dropped 2 bases, with 10 bases sitting between them. Per germline, CDR1 LNHDA and CDR2 SQIVND (reference sequence). The CDR3 has 14 amino acids. This chain's CDR3 is CASSMGGDNTEAFF. CDR3 DNA: TGTGCCAGTAGTATGGGGGGGGATAACACTGAAGCTTTCTTT.

This chain uses TRBV28 with TRBJ2-6; unclear D gene. V was clipped by 5 bases and J by 1 base, with 6 bases between them. This CDR3 has 14 amino acids. The V gene's germline CDR1 is MDHEN and CDR2 SYDVKM. CDR3 region: CASSTSSGANVLTF. DNA for the CDR3: TGTGCCAGCAGTACCAGTTCTGGGGCCAACGTCCTGACTTTC. The full variable domain, in which reference TRBV28 and TRBJ2-6 provide the parts outside the CDR3, is DVKVTQSSRYLVKRTGEKVFLECVQDMDHENMFWYRQDPGLGLRLIYFSYDVKMKEKGDIPEGYSVSREKKERFSLILESASTNQTSMYLCASSTSSGANVLTFGAGSRLTVL.